These T cell receptor beta chains were read from a single sample in a study of tumor-infiltrating lymphocytes in oesophageal squamous cell carcinoma. Each CDR3 protein is one row after TCRdb ran MiXCR on the PCR reads. The sample includes some 15,000 distinct CDR3 sequences, 44% of them seen just once. What was sequenced was blood. These receptors originate from a female donor with esophageal squamous cell carcinoma. The CDR3 runs from the conserved cysteine through the conserved F or W. The order of the fields is clone size, V gene, D gene, J gene, CDR3 protein, CDR3 DNA. A D gene is named only where the DNA matches it firmly. Expanded clones get a size class; other rows say once, few or many, or leave the size out.

NA	TRBV28	TRBD2	TRBJ2-4	CATQRSGSDIQYF	TGTGCCACCCAGAGGAGCGGGAGTGACATTCAGTACTTC
NA	TRBV11-2	NA	TRBJ1-6	CASNLDNEQYF	TGTGCCAGCAACTTAGATAACGAGCAGTACTTT
NA	TRBV2	NA	TRBJ1-1	CASRARGGTEAFF	TGTGCCAGCAGAGCCCGGGGGGGCACTGAAGCTTTCTTT
NA	TRBV12-3/TRBV12-4	NA	TRBJ2-1	CASSFQTDNEQFF	TGTGCCAGCAGTTTTCAGACAGACAATGAGCAGTTCTTC
few	TRBV12-3/TRBV12-4	NA	TRBJ2-1	CASSPSRYSYNEQFF	TGTGCCAGCAGCCCATCGCGCTACTCCTACAATGAGCAGTTCTTC
NA	TRBV6-4	TRBD2	TRBJ2-1	CASSDSAGGYNEQFF	TGTGCCAGCAGTGACTCAGCGGGAGGGTACAACGAGCAGTTCTTC
NA	TRBV15	TRBD2	TRBJ2-7	CATSRVSGGEYNEQYF	TGTGCCACCAGCAGAGTTAGCGGGGGGGAATACAATGAGCAGTACTTC
medium-sized	TRBV6-1	NA	TRBJ2-5	CASSPRGAIRTQYF	TGTGCCAGCAGCCCCCGGGGGGCTATCCGAACCCAGTACTTC
few	TRBV7-3	TRBD2	TRBJ2-5	CASSSGLEQTQYF	TGTGCCAGCAGCTCGGGACTAGAACAGACCCAGTACTTC
many	TRBV7-9	NA	TRBJ2-7	CASSLDGGGGLSEQYF	TGTGCCAGCAGCTTAGATGGGGGGGGGGGGCTGAGCGAGCAGTACTTC
NA	TRBV28	NA	TRBJ2-7	CASSSGRGFGYEQYF	TGTGCCAGCAGTTCTGGGAGGGGGTTTGGATACGAGCAGTACTTC
NA	TRBV7-3	NA	TRBJ2-1	CAGDHSYNEQFF	TGTGCCGGGGACCACTCCTACAATGAGCAGTTCTTC
many	TRBV2	TRBD2	TRBJ2-1	CASRKTSGEGDEQFF	TGTGCCAGCAGAAAAACTAGCGGGGAGGGGGATGAGCAGTTCTTC
many	TRBV6-2/TRBV6-3	TRBD2	TRBJ2-5	CASTLLAGVGETQYF	TGTGCCAGCACCCTACTAGCGGGAGTAGGAGAGACCCAGTACTTC
once	TRBV7-2	TRBD1	TRBJ1-2	CASSLGQGGNYGYTF	TGTGCCAGCAGCTTAGGACAGGGCGGAAACTATGGCTACACCTTC
NA	TRBV7-6	NA	TRBJ2-6	CASSLGYSGDGANVLTF	TGTGCCAGCAGCTTAGGATACTCTGGAGATGGGGCCAACGTCCTGACTTTC
NA	TRBV7-3	TRBD2	TRBJ2-3	CASSPGASGGTQYF	TGTGCCAGCAGCCCTGGGGCTAGCGGGGGAACGCAGTATTTT
NA	TRBV11-2	NA	TRBJ2-2	CASSVQGYTGELFF	TGTGCCAGCAGCGTGCAGGGTTACACCGGGGAGCTGTTTTTT
medium-sized	TRBV7-8	NA	TRBJ1-2	CASSLRTANYGYTF	TGTGCCAGCAGCTTACGGACAGCTAACTATGGCTACACCTTC
NA	TRBV5-5	NA	TRBJ2-7	CASSSLTGDEQYF	TGTGCCAGCAGCTCCCTGACCGGTGACGAGCAGTACTTC
NA	TRBV7-9	NA	TRBJ2-1	CASSTASDSAYEQFF	TGTGCCAGCAGCACAGCCTCGGACAGCGCCTACGAGCAGTTCTTC
medium-sized	TRBV7-9	TRBD1	TRBJ1-3	CASSLAGTVSSGNTIYF	TGTGCCAGCAGCTTAGCCGGGACAGTGAGCTCTGGAAACACCATATATTTT
NA	TRBV9	TRBD2	TRBJ2-2	CASGTSGGSNTGELFF	TGTGCCAGCGGGACTAGCGGGGGCTCGAACACCGGGGAGCTGTTTTTT
many	TRBV10-2	NA	TRBJ2-2	CASHEVGTGELFF	TGCGCCAGCCATGAGGTGGGCACCGGGGAGCTGTTTTTT
few	TRBV20-1	TRBD2	TRBJ2-7	CSAKNSLAGGYEQYF	TGCAGTGCCAAAAACTCACTAGCGGGGGGATACGAGCAGTACTTC
NA	TRBV6-5	NA	TRBJ2-4	CASSYSKIPFEQYF	TGTGCCAGCAGTTACTCGAAAATCCCTTTTGAGCAGTACTTC
NA	TRBV28	TRBD2	TRBJ2-3	CASSSTSGGVRDTQYF	TGTGCCAGCAGTTCGACTAGCGGGGGGGTTCGGGATACGCAGTATTTT
many	TRBV10-3	NA	TRBJ2-2	CAISEWYTGELFF	TGTGCCATCAGTGAATGGTACACCGGGGAGCTGTTTTTT
few	TRBV4-3	NA	TRBJ1-6	CASSQDGGLESPLHF	TGCGCCAGCAGCCAAGATGGGGGACTGGAATCACCCCTCCACTTT
NA	TRBV7-2	NA	TRBJ1-1	CASSLGARARGTEAFF	TGTGCCAGCAGCTTAGGAGCCAGGGCCCGAGGCACTGAAGCTTTCTTT
NA	TRBV7-9	TRBD1	TRBJ2-6	CASRLPGQGDSGANVLTF	TGTGCCAGCAGGTTGCCGGGACAGGGGGACTCTGGGGCCAACGTCCTGACTTTC
many	TRBV5-1	TRBD1	TRBJ1-4	CASSSSGGAGEKLFF	TGCGCCAGCAGCAGCTCAGGGGGCGCGGGTGAAAAACTGTTTTTT
medium-sized	TRBV6-1	NA	TRBJ2-4	CASAKQAENIQYF	TGTGCCAGTGCTAAGCAAGCGGAAAACATTCAGTACTTC
few	TRBV20-1	TRBD2	TRBJ2-7	CSATAGGSLYEQYF	TGCAGTGCTACAGCGGGGGGTTCACTCTACGAGCAGTACTTC
medium-sized	TRBV7-7	NA	TRBJ2-5	CASSLAVGGQETQYF	TGTGCTAGCAGCTTAGCAGTCGGGGGGCAGGAGACCCAGTACTTC
NA	TRBV18	NA	TRBJ1-2	CASSSDFLGANYGYTF	TGTGCCAGCTCATCTGACTTCCTGGGGGCTAACTATGGCTACACCTTC
NA	TRBV7-8	TRBD2	TRBJ2-1	CVTKRGRNNEQFF	TGTGTCACAAAGCGGGGGAGGAACAATGAACAGTTCTTC
NA	TRBV12-3/TRBV12-4	TRBD2	TRBJ2-1	CASSFRLAGGYEQFF	TGTGCCAGCAGTTTTAGGCTAGCGGGAGGTTACGAGCAGTTCTTC
NA	TRBV5-1	NA	TRBJ2-7	CASSHAGGPSEQYF	TGCGCCAGCAGCCATGCCGGGGGGCCGAGTGAGCAGTACTTC
NA	TRBV27	TRBD2	TRBJ2-1	CASSFRRTSGREAYNEQFF	TGTGCCAGCAGTTTCAGGCGGACTAGCGGGAGGGAGGCCTACAATGAGCAGTTCTTC
NA	TRBV7-2	TRBD1	TRBJ2-7	CASSSGRLGQGTYEQYF	TGTGCCAGCAGCTCTGGGCGTTTAGGACAGGGGACGTACGAGCAGTACTTC
NA	TRBV7-9	NA	TRBJ2-1	CASSLSLERRHEQFF	TGTGCCAGCAGCTTATCACTAGAGCGGCGGCATGAGCAGTTCTTC
many	TRBV7-9	TRBD1	TRBJ2-7	CASSPNRGTGGFGNEQYF	TGTGCCAGCAGCCCAAACCGTGGGACAGGGGGCTTTGGGAATGAGCAGTACTTC
NA	TRBV3-1	NA	TRBJ2-5	CASSQGLAGETQYF	TGTGCCAGCAGCCAAGGTCTAGCAGGGGAGACCCAGTACTTC
NA	TRBV6-1	NA	TRBJ2-7	CASSELPGSSYEQYF	TGTGCCAGCAGTGAATTGCCAGGGAGCTCCTACGAGCAGTACTTC